This T cell receptor beta chain comes out of a study of blood T cell repertoires in COVID-19. Authors' analysis steps: By means of reference gene primer amplification, nucleated cell counts were estimated. Assay: immunoSEQ multiplex PCR; the TCRdb copy retains only in-frame clones and omits some. The D gene and trimming were derived from the DNA, and the V and J assignments and clone size from that table. In the table there are some 670,000 clones, around 89% of which are singletons. The CDR3 covers 16 residues. Germline V gives CDR1 LGHNA, CDR2 YSLEER. Losses at the gene ends were 3 bases for V and 1 base for J; bases not matched to a gene: 6.

This receptor was identified in a woman aged 18-30 years with acute or convalescent COVID-19. Input material: peripheral blood. This chain links TRBV4-3 with TRBJ1-3; 7 bases match TRBD1. The CDR3 DNA follows: TGCGCCAGCAGCCATTCTACAGGGGCGTCTGGAAACACCATATATTTT. Its translation is CASSHSTGASGNTIYF.